This T cell receptor beta chain was sequenced for a study of blood T cell repertoires in COVID-19. Across the study: Acute and convalescent COVID-19 samples came from the United States, Italy and Spain. The cDNA or gDNA used as material had been derived from T cells, B-cell-depleted T cells, or PBMCs.

The germline V gene has CDR1 MNHEY and CDR2 SMNVEV (reference sequence). V was cut by 2 bases and J by 0 bases, with 11 bases left in between. There are 17 residues in the CDR3. In the authors' workflow: Amplification from reference gene primers served as the basis for estimated nucleated cell counts. Assay used: immunoSEQ multiplex PCR; TCRdb lists only in-frame clones, some missing. That table is the source of V, J and clone size, and D and trimming were worked out from the DNA. This table holds about 33,000 clones, roughly 85% found once. This clone was seen just once. The source is a human donor in a cohort sampled during active COVID-19. The source material was peripheral blood. The chain has TRBV27 and TRBJ1-6; no reliable D call. The CDR3 spells CASSLQPGSSYNSPLHF. The CDR3 bases are TGTGCCAGCAGTTTACAGCCGGGGAGCTCCTATAATTCACCCCTCCACTTT.